This note documents a single T cell receptor beta chain sequence. The data were taken from a study of blood T cells in healthy people across ages. Germline lookup yields CDR1 LGHNA and CDR2 YNFKEQ. This CDR3 comprises 12 residues. V was pared by 2 bases and J by 10 bases, with 2 bases of the junction left unmatched. Total RNA amounts of at least 6 micrograms were extracted per sample. Sample-barcoded 5' priming and a J-beta primer mix drove a second PCR of 7 to 11 cycles. TCRdb used MiXCR to reprocess the 5' RACE reads, holding one entry per CDR3 protein. The table includes more than 650,000 distinct CDR3 sequences, about 55% detected once.

J is TRBJ1-2 and V is TRBV4-2, with 9 bases matching TRBD1. The receptor comes from an elderly man in good health. Material for sequencing was blood. The CDR3 here is CASSQRTGAYTF. In DNA form, the CDR3 reads TGTGCCAGCAGCCAACGGACAGGGGCCTACACCTTC.